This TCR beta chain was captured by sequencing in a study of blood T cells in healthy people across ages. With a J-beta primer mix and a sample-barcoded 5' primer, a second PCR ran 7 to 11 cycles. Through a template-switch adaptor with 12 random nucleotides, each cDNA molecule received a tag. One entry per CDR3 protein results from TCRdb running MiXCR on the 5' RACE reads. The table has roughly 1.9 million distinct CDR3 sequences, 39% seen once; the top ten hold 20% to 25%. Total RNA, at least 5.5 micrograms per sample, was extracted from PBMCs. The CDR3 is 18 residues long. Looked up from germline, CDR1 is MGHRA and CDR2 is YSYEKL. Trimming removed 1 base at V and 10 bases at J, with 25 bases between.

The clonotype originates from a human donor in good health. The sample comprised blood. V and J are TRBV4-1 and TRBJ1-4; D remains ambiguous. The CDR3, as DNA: TGCGCCAGCAGCCAAGTTTCAGGCCGCAACGGTGGCTTCGGAAAACTGTTTTTT. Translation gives CASSQVSGRNGGFGKLFF.